This T cell receptor (beta chain) came from a study of blood T cell repertoires in COVID-19. Study information: Samples representing acute and convalescent COVID-19 were sourced from the United States, Italy and Spain. PBMCs, B-cell-depleted T cells, or T cells provided the cDNA or gDNA that made up the material.

This CDR3 region has 12 residues. V was trimmed by 3 bases and J by 4 bases, leaving 6 bases between them. Original processing notes: Nucleated cell counts were estimated from reference gene primer amplification. The repertoire was sequenced with immunoSEQ multiplex PCR; TCRdb's copy has only in-frame clones and lacks some. V, J and clone size are taken as reported in that table, and D and trimming were inferred from the DNA itself. The table lists about 81,000 clones, about 91% of them singletons. The chain is built from TRBV12-3 or TRBV12-4 and TRBJ2-5; no clear D gene. The sequence was obtained from a woman older than 75 with acute or convalescent COVID-19. The material sequenced was peripheral blood. For the CDR3, the DNA is TGTGCCAGCAGTTTTACGGGAGAGACCCAGTACTTC. Translated: CASSFTGETQYF.